One sample yielded the 20 T cell receptor beta chains listed below, sequenced in a study of CD8 T cells in ankylosing spondylitis. No antigen is known for these receptors. Whole-study results and caveats: Characteristic, it appeared, of ankylosing spondylitis blood was a TCR beta motif of seven or eight highly homologous variants.

MiXCR, applied by TCRdb to the 5' RACE reads, yields one record per CDR3 protein. Among around 440,000 distinct CDR3 sequences listed, 17% were seen once. Sequencing used blood, either unsorted or a sorted T cell fraction (not recorded which). Receptors originate from a male donor with ankylosing spondylitis.

This chain uses TRBV12-3 or TRBV12-4 with TRBJ2-3; 8 nucleotides line up with TRBD2. V lost 5 bases, J lost 5 bases, and 6 bases stayed unmatched. The CDR3 runs to 14 residues. CDR3 nucleotides: TGTGCCAGCAGTGGACTAGCAGTGGGAGATACGCAGTATTTT. Translating gives CASSGLAVGDTQYF.

V and J are TRBV3-1 and TRBJ1-2; the D gene is possibly TRBD1 (5 bases). The V gene lost 6 bases and the J gene lost 2 bases, with 19 bases spanning the gap. There are 16 residues in the CDR3. Germline lookup yields CDR1 LGHDT and CDR2 YNNKEL (reference sequence). The CDR3 protein is CASRAPGRASNYGYTF. CDR3 coding DNA: TGTGCCAGCAGAGCGCCGGGACGCGCTTCCAACTATGGCTACACCTTC.

This clonotype was recorded many times. V usage is TRBV9 and J usage is TRBJ2-1; weak D call: TRBD2 (5 bases). The CDR3 is 13 amino acids. From germline, CDR1 is SGDLS and CDR2 YYNGEE. V lost 7 bases, J lost 6 bases, and 14 bases lay in between. The CDR3 loop is CASGGQAGNEQFF. Here the CDR3 DNA reads TGTGCCAGCGGCGGGCAGGCTGGCAATGAGCAGTTCTTC.

This clonotype appeared many times. This chain joins TRBV10-3 and TRBJ2-7; 8 bases line up with TRBD2. The germline gives CDR1 ENHRY, CDR2 SYGVKD. The V gene end was trimmed by 10 bases and the J gene end by 0 bases; junction bases not matched to a gene: 8. CDR3 length equals 14 residues. This chain's CDR3 is CATRPAGDSYEQYF. CDR3 coding DNA: TGTGCCACCCGCCCAGCGGGAGACTCCTACGAGCAGTACTTC.

This clonotype occurred many times. The chain has TRBV5-1 and TRBJ2-7, with 7 bases matching TRBD1. Germline assignment: CDR1 SGHRS and CDR2 YFSETQ. This CDR3 region has 14 residues. Trimming cost V 4 bases and J 5 bases; bases outside gene matches: 9. The CDR3 DNA is TGCGCCAGCAGCAAGCGGACAGGTCAAGACGAGCAGTACTTC. Translation gives CASSKRTGQDEQYF. Full variable domain (remainder filled in from reference TRBV5-1 and TRBJ2-7): KAGVTQTPRYLIKTRGQQVTLSCSPISGHRSVSWYQQTPGQGLQFLFEYFSETQRNKGNFPGRFSGRQFSNSRSEMNVSTLELGDSALYLCASSKRTGQDEQYFGPGTRLTVT.

The chain joins TRBV6-2 or TRBV6-3 to TRBJ2-7; TRBD1 agrees at 7 bases. This CDR3 contains 14 residues. CDR1 MNHEY and CDR2 SVGEGT come from the germline V gene. V trimming: 7 bases; J trimming: 4 bases; junction bases outside the gene matches: 10. The CDR3 DNA reads as TGTGCCAGCAACGGGGAGACAGGGTCTTACGAGCAGTACTTC. This sequence encodes CASNGETGSYEQYF.

The gene calls are TRBV7-2 and TRBJ2-7, with D unresolved. The CDR3 totals 14 residues. Germline V CDR1 and CDR2: SGHTA, FQGNSA. V dropped 5 bases and J dropped 3 bases, with 14 bases sitting between them. The CDR3 DNA follows: TGTGCCAGCAGCCTGGCAGGTAGACTCTACGAGCAGTACTTC. Amino acid sequence: CASSLAGRLYEQYF.

The chain employs TRBV20-1 and TRBJ1-1; D remains ambiguous. The CDR3 has 12 residues. V lost 6 bases to trimming and J lost 6 bases, with 14 bases between them. Germline CDR1 and CDR2: DFQATT and SNEGSKA (reference sequence). The CDR3 loop reads CSAPRYLPEAFF. The CDR3 DNA follows: TGCAGTGCCCCAAGATACCTCCCTGAAGCTTTCTTT.

The chain employs TRBV5-1 and TRBJ1-1; 7 bases match TRBD1. From germline, CDR1 is SGHRS and CDR2 YFSETQ. This CDR3 is 14 amino acids long. V lost 0 bases to trimming and J lost 10 bases; unmatched junction nucleotides: 9. CDR3 loop: CASSLGPGQIGAFF. DNA for the CDR3: TGCGCCAGCAGCTTGGGCCCGGGACAGATAGGAGCTTTCTTT.

The rearrangement links TRBV27 to TRBJ2-7; the D gene is possibly TRBD2 (6 bases). The CDR3 sequence is 16 residues long. V was cut by 3 bases and J by 2 bases, with 17 bases left in between. CDR1 and CDR2 from the germline V gene are MNHEY and SMNVEV (reference sequence). The CDR3 DNA reads TGTGCCAGCAGTTTCGTCCCCCCTAGCGCTCCCTACGAGCAGTACTTC. It encodes CASSFVPPSAPYEQYF.

This sequence joins TRBV25-1 and TRBJ2-3; D remains ambiguous. Germline V lookup: CDR1 MGHDK, CDR2 SYGVNS. V was pared by 5 bases and J by 5 bases, with 14 bases between. This CDR3 has 14 residues. CDR3 nucleotide sequence: TGTGCCAGCAGTTCCCTAGGGCCTAGAGATACGCAGTATTTT. This encodes CASSSLGPRDTQYF.

This clonotype was counted many times. This rearrangement joins TRBV12-3 or TRBV12-4 to TRBJ2-7; a possible D gene is TRBD2 (5 bases). Trimming took off 7 bases at V and 6 bases at J, with 13 bases between the two ends. The CDR3 contains 12 residues. DNA of the CDR3: TGTGCCAGCAACTCCGGACGGGGCGAGCAGTACTTC. This encodes CASNSGRGEQYF.

J is TRBJ2-2 and V is TRBV28; the match to TRBD2 covers 7 bases. The V gene's germline CDR1 is MDHEN and CDR2 SYDVKM. CDR3 size: 17 residues. Trimming cost V 2 bases and J 4 bases; bases outside gene matches: 10. DNA of the CDR3: TGTGCCAGCAGTTTACTGGCGGGAGCGCTGGGCACCGGGGAGCTGTTTTTT. Its translation is CASSLLAGALGTGELFF.

The chain combines TRBV12-5 with TRBJ2-2; the match to TRBD1 covers 9 bases. The CDR3 is 15 amino acids. J gave up 6 bases and V 5 bases, and 7 bases lay outside the gene matches. Germline V CDR1 and CDR2: LGHNT, FRNRAP. CDR3 nucleotides: TGTGCTAGTGGTCCGGGACAGGGTCCCCCCGGGGAGCTGTTTTTT. Translating gives CASGPGQGPPGELFF.

This clonotype occurred a few times. The gene calls are TRBV28 and TRBJ2-1; 8 bases are shared with TRBD1. The CDR3 totals 17 residues. Trimming at V came to 5 bases and at J to 5 bases, leaving 14 bases not matched to a gene. Germline assignment: CDR1 MDHEN and CDR2 SYDVKM. CDR3 in amino acids: CASSPLRTGQVNNEQFF. In DNA form, the CDR3 reads TGTGCCAGCAGTCCCCTCCGTACGGGACAGGTCAACAATGAGCAGTTCTTC.

This clonotype was detected a few times. The chain combines TRBV20-1 with TRBJ1-6; D remains ambiguous. The CDR3 runs to 13 residues. V dropped 5 bases and J dropped 0 bases, with 5 bases sitting between them. Germline CDR1 is DFQATT and CDR2 is SNEGSKA (reference sequence). The CDR3 is CSAPSSYNSPLHF. CDR3 coding DNA: TGCAGTGCTCCCAGCTCCTATAATTCACCCCTCCACTTT.

The chain recombines TRBV6-1 with TRBJ2-7, with D unresolved. The CDR3 contains 15 residues. Germline V CDR1 and CDR2: MNHNS, SASEGT. Trimming took 6 bases from V and 3 from J, leaving 18 bases between them. CDR3 loop: CASSRLGVPIYEQYF. The DNA for the CDR3 is TGTGCCAGCAGCCGCCTCGGCGTTCCAATCTACGAGCAGTACTTC.

The chain couples TRBV7-9 to TRBJ2-7; weak D call: TRBD1 (6 bases). In germline, CDR1 is SEHNR, CDR2 FQNEAQ (reference sequence). Trimming cost V 5 bases and J 5 bases, with 19 bases left between them. This CDR3 is 15 amino acids long. The CDR3 region is CASSPLTGSGHEQYF. The CDR3, as DNA: TGTGCCAGCAGCCCCTTAACAGGGAGCGGCCACGAGCAGTACTTC.

The genes are TRBV30 and TRBJ1-2; D not resolved. Trimming took 4 bases from V and 0 from J, leaving 12 bases between them. Germline CDR1 is GTSNPN and CDR2 is SVGIG (reference sequence). This CDR3 region has 14 residues. The CDR3 region is CAWNYRTANYGYTF. DNA for the CDR3: TGTGCCTGGAACTACAGAACCGCTAACTATGGCTACACCTTC.

The chain carries TRBV15 and TRBJ1-4, with D maybe TRBD1 (6 bases). Between the trimmed V and J ends, which lost 0 bases and 10 bases, there was a span of 15 bases. From germline, CDR1 is LNHNV and CDR2 YYDKDF (reference sequence). The CDR3 contains 15 residues. The CDR3 DNA follows: TGTGCCACCAGCAGAGATAGACAGGACGGAGGAAAACTGTTTTTT. It specifies CATSRDRQDGGKLFF.